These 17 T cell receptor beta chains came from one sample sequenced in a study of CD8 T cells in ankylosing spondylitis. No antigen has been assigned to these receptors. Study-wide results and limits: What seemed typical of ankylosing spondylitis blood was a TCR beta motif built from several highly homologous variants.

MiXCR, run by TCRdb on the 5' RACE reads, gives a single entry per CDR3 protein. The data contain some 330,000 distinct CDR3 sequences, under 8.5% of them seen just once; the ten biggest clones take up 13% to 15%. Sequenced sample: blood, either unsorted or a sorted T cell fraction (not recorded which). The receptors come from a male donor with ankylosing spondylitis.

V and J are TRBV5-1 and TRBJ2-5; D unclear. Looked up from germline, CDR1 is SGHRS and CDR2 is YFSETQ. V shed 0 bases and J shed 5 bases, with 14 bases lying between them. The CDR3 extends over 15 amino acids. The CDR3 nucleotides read TGCGCCAGCAGCTTGGCCGTGGGTCAAGGGGAGACCCAGTACTTC. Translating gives CASSLAVGQGETQYF.

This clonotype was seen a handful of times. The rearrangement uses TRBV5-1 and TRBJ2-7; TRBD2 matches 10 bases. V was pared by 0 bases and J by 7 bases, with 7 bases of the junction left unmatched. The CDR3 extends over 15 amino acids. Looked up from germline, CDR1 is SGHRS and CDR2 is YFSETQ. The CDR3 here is CASSLAASGSEEQYF. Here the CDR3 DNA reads TGCGCCAGCAGCTTGGCCGCTAGCGGGAGTGAAGAGCAGTACTTC.

The CDR3 loop is CSVEQGASGELFF. CDR3 DNA sequence: TGCAGCGTGGAACAGGGGGCCTCCGGGGAGCTGTTTTTT. The chain is built from TRBV29-1 and TRBJ2-2; TRBD1 aligns across 9 bases. Germline V gene data show CDR1 as SQVTM and CDR2 as ANQGSEA. V gave up 6 bases and J gave up 6 bases; unmatched junction bases: 5. The CDR3 is made up of 13 amino acids.

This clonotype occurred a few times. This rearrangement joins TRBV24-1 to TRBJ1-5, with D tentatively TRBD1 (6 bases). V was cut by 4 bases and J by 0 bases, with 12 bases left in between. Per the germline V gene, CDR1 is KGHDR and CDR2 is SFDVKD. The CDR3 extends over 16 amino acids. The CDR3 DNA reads TGTGCCACCAGTGACGCGGGACACAGTAGCAATCAGCCCCAGCATTTT. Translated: CATSDAGHSSNQPQHF.

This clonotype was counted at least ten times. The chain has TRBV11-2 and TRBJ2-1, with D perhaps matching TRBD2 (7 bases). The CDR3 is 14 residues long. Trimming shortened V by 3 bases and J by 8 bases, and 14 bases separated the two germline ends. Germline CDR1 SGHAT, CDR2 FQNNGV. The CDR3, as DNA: TGTGCCAGCAGCTTGGGGGGGCCGGGAGATGAGCAGTTCTTC. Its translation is CASSLGGPGDEQFF.

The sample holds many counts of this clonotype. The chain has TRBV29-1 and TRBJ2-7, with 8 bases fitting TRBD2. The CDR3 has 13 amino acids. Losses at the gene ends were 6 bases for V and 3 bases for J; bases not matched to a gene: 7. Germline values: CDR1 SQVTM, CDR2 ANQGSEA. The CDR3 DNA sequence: TGCAGCGTCGCGAGCGGGAGCAGCTACGAGCAGTACTTC. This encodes CSVASGSSYEQYF.

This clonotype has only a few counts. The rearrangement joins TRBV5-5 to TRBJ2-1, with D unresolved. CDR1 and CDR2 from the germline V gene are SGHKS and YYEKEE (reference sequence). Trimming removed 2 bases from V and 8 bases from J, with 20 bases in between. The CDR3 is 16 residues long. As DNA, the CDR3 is TGTGCCAGCAGCTTTGCCCCAACCCTTCCCCCCGATGAGCAGTTCTTC. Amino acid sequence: CASSFAPTLPPDEQFF. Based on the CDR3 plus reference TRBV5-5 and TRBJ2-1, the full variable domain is DAGVTQSPTHLIKTRGQQVTLRCSPISGHKSVSWYQQVLGQGPQFIFQYYEKEERGRGNFPDRFSARQFPNYSSELNVNALLLGDSALYLCASSFAPTLPPDEQFFGPGTRLTVL.

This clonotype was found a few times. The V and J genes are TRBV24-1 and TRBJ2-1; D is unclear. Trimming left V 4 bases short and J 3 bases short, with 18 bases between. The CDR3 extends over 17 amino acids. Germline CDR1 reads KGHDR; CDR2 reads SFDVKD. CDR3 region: CATSEAVGLTRYNEQFF. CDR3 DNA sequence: TGTGCCACCAGTGAGGCAGTAGGCTTGACACGCTACAATGAGCAGTTCTTC.

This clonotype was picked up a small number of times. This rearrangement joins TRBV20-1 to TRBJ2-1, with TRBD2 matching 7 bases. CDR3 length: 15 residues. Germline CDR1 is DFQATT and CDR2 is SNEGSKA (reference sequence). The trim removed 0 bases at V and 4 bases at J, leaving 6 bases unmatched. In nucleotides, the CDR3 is TGCAGTGCTAGAGATCTGGCTAGCGGATACAATGAGCAGTTCTTC. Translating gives CSARDLASGYNEQFF.

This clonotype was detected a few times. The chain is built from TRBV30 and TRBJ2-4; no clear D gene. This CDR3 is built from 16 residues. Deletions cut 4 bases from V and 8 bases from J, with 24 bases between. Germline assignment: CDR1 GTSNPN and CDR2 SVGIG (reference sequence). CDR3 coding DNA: TGTGCCTGGACTCCTAATAAGGGCCCCTGGGCGGACATTCAGTACTTC. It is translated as CAWTPNKGPWADIQYF.

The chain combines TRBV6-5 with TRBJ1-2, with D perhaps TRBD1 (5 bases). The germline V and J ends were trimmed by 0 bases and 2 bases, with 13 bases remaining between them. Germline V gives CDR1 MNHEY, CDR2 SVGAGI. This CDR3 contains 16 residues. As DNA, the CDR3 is TGTGCCAGCAGTTACTCGACCGCCGGGGCCAACTATGGCTACACCTTC. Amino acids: CASSYSTAGANYGYTF.

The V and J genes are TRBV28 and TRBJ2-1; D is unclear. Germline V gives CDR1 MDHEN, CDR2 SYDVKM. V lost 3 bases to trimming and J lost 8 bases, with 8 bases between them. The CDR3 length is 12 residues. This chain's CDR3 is CASSFPGYEQFF. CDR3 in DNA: TGTGCCAGCAGTTTCCCCGGTTATGAGCAGTTCTTC.

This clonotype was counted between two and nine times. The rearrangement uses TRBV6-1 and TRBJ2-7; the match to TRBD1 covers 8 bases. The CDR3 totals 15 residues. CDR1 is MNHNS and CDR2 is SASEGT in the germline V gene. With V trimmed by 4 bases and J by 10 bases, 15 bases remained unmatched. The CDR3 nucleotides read TGTGCCAGCAGTGGACTTGTACCGGGACAGGCCCTTCAGTACTTC. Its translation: CASSGLVPGQALQYF.

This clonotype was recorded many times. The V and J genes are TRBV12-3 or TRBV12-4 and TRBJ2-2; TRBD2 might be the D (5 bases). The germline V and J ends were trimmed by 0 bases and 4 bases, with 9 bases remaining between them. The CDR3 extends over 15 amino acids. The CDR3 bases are TGTGCCAGCAGTTTAGCGGGAGCCGTCACCGGGGAGCTGTTTTTT. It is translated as CASSLAGAVTGELFF.

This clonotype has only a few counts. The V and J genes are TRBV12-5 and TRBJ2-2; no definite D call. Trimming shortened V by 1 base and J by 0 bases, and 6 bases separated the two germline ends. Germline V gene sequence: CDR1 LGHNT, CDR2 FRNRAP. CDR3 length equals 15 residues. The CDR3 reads CASGLERANTGELFF. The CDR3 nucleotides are TGTGCTAGTGGTTTGGAGCGAGCGAACACCGGGGAGCTGTTTTTT.

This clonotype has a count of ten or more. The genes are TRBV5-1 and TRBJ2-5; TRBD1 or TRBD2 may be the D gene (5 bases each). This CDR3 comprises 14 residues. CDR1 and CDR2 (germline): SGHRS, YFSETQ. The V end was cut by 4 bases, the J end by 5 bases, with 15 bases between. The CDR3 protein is CASSIGHRGETQYF. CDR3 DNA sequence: TGCGCCAGCAGCATCGGACACCGAGGGGAGACCCAGTACTTC.

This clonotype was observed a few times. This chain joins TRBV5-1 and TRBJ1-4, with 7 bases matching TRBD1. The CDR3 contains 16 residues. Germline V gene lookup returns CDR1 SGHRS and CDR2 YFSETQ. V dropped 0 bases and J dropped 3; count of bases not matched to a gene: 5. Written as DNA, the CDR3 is TGCGCCAGCAGCTTGGGAACGCAGGGGGCTAATGAAAAACTGTTTTTT. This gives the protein CASSLGTQGANEKLFF.